These 12 T cell receptor beta chains were all obtained from the same sample, sequenced in a study of CXCR3-negative and CXCR3-positive naive CD8 T cells. cDNA libraries for TRB were generated by 5' RACE incorporating UMI labels. TCRdb re-called the 5' RACE reads and gives one entry per CDR3 protein, without DNA. The repertoire table contains over 100,000 distinct CDR3 sequences. The specimen was naive CXCR3- CD8+ T cells from blood. Regarding subset: CD45RO-CCR7+CD27+CD95- naive CD8+ T cells lacking CXCR3 (TNR3-). The receptors were gathered from a human donor in good health. Some clones in this sample may be carry-over from other donors' samples.

This rearrangement joins TRBV5-1 to TRBJ1-1. The germline gives CDR1 SGHRS, CDR2 YFSETQ. The CDR3 covers 15 residues. CDR3 sequence reads: CASSAELAGIAEAFF.

This chain uses TRBV6-1 with TRBJ1-5; TCRdb picks TRBD1, but there is no DNA to check that call. This CDR3 has 11 residues. Germline lookup yields CDR1 MNHNS and CDR2 SASEGT. This CDR3 is CASRQDQPQHF.

This sequence joins TRBV19 and TRBJ2-5. The V gene's germline CDR1 is LNHDA and CDR2 SQIVND (reference sequence). This CDR3 region has 11 residues. CDR3 region: CASRWLETQYF.

V and J are TRBV15 and TRBJ2-1; without DNA, the TCRdb call of TRBD2 cannot be checked. The CDR3 is 13 residues long. CDR1 is LNHNV and CDR2 is YYDKDF in the germline V gene (reference sequence). CDR3 residues: CATSRPPSPEQFF.

The chain joins TRBV11-3 to TRBJ2-2; TCRdb's D gene call, TRBD1, goes unchecked for lack of DNA. From germline, CDR1 is SGHNT and CDR2 YENEEA. CDR3 length equals 14 residues. The CDR3 here is CASSSGTGGLELFF.

This rearrangement joins TRBV13 to TRBJ1-6. CDR1 and CDR2 from the germline V gene are PRHDT and FYEKMQ (reference sequence). The CDR3 runs to 16 residues. The CDR3 loop reads CASSLGRWGYNSPLHF.

This sequence joins TRBV20-1 and TRBJ2-5; without DNA, the TCRdb call of TRBD2 cannot be checked. Germline assignment: CDR1 DFQATT and CDR2 SNEGSKA (reference sequence). This CDR3 is built from 17 residues. CDR3 amino acids: CSASPGTSRLIGETQYF.

CDR3 protein: CASSQQGSYEQYF. This sequence joins TRBV7-9 and TRBJ2-7; checking the TCRdb D call of TRBD1 is not possible without DNA. Germline V gene sequence: CDR1 SEHNR, CDR2 FQNEAQ (reference sequence). This CDR3 is built from 13 residues.

The V gene is TRBV3-1, the J gene TRBJ2-5; with no DNA, the TCRdb D assignment of TRBD1 cannot be verified. The CDR3 loop spans 14 amino acids. The germline CDR1 and CDR2 sequences are LGHDT and YNNKEL (reference sequence). The CDR3 region is CASSRTGNQETQYF.

CDR3 protein: CASSMGSIQYF. This rearrangement joins TRBV19 to TRBJ2-4. There are 11 residues in the CDR3. CDR1 and CDR2 (germline): LNHDA, SQIVND (reference sequence).

This chain connects TRBV24-1 to TRBJ1-5. Germline CDR1 reads KGHDR; CDR2 reads SFDVKD. The CDR3 length is 14 residues. The CDR3 is CATSESYSNQPQHF.

V usage is TRBV7-9 and J usage is TRBJ1-5; no DNA is available, so the TRBD1 call from TCRdb remains unchecked. Germline-derived CDR1 and CDR2 are SEHNR and FQNEAQ (reference sequence). The CDR3 loop spans 15 amino acids. CDR3 amino acids: CASSLGQGASQPQHF.